These 21 T cell receptor beta chains originate from one sample sequenced in a study of blood T cell repertoires in COVID-19. This table comes from immunoSEQ multiplex PCR, and its TCRdb copy is limited to in-frame clones, with some not included. Seen here are 200,000 to 250,000 clones, roughly 84% observed once, and the top ten hold just under 20%. Sequencing used peripheral blood. Receptors originate from a man aged 30 to 39 with active or convalescent COVID-19.

The chain carries TRBV7-9 and TRBJ2-5, with a tentative D call TRBD2 (5 bases). V was cut by 3 bases and J by 5 bases, with 16 bases left in between. Germline assignment: CDR1 SEHNR and CDR2 FQNEAQ (reference sequence). This CDR3 is 15 amino acids long. The CDR3 coding sequence is TGTGCCAGCAGCTTGGGAGAGTCTTCGTGGGAGACCCAGTACTTC. Translating it yields CASSLGESSWETQYF. Full variable domain (outside the CDR3, taken from reference TRBV7-9 and TRBJ2-5): DTGVSQNPRHKITKRGQNVTFRCDPISEHNRLYWYRQTLGQGPEFLTYFQNEAQLEKSRLLSDRFSAERPKGSFSTLEIQRTEQGDSAMYLCASSLGESSWETQYFGPGTRLLVL.

V gene TRBV28 combines with J gene TRBJ1-2, with D uncertain. CDR1 is MDHEN and CDR2 is SYDVKM in the germline V gene. The CDR3 sequence is 13 residues long. V lost 7 bases and J 8 bases, leaving 17 bases between the germline ends. The CDR3 sequence: CASNIPLLGGYTF. The CDR3 DNA reads as TGTGCCAGCAACATTCCCCTGCTAGGAGGCTACACCTTC.

V and J are TRBV5-4 and TRBJ1-1; maybe TRBD1 (6 bases). This CDR3 is built from 14 residues. Germline CDR1 reads SGHNT; CDR2 reads YYREEE (reference sequence). The V end was cut by 3 bases, the J end by 1 base, with 10 bases between. CDR3 sequence reads: CASSWAGANTEAFF. CDR3 in DNA: TGTGCCAGCAGCTGGGCAGGGGCGAACACTGAAGCTTTCTTT.

V usage is TRBV19 and J usage is TRBJ1-5, with 7 bases aligning to TRBD1. Germline V gene lookup returns CDR1 LNHDA and CDR2 SQIVND (reference sequence). This CDR3 has 15 amino acids. V trimming: 5 bases; J trimming: 5 bases; junction bases outside the gene matches: 9. The CDR3 DNA follows: TGTGCCAGTAGTTCGGGGACAGTCGGTCATCAGCCCCAGCATTTT. Its translation: CASSSGTVGHQPQHF.

This chain links TRBV29-1 with TRBJ1-1, with D perhaps TRBD1 (6 bases). This CDR3 comprises 13 residues. From germline, CDR1 is SQVTM and CDR2 ANQGSEA. The V end lost 4 bases, the J end lost 2 bases, and 11 bases lay between the germline ends. The CDR3 loop is CSVGDKLNTEAFF. CDR3 coding DNA: TGCAGCGTTGGGGACAAGTTAAACACTGAAGCTTTCTTT.

This chain connects TRBV7-8 to TRBJ2-1, with TRBD1 matching 7 bases. Germline CDR1 reads SGHVS; CDR2 reads FQNEAQ. V dropped 2 bases and J dropped 0; count of bases not matched to a gene: 4. This CDR3 has 16 amino acids. The CDR3 is CASSLLRGSSYNEQFF. CDR3 sequence (DNA): TGTGCCAGCAGCTTACTCAGGGGGAGCTCCTACAATGAGCAGTTCTTC.

The CDR3 loop reads CASSLTSGTYNEQFF. As DNA, the CDR3 is TGTGCCAGCAGCTTGACTAGCGGGACCTACAATGAGCAGTTCTTC. The chain has TRBV4-2 and TRBJ2-1, with 11 bases fitting TRBD2. Trimming took 5 bases from V and 2 from J; bases not matched to a gene: 2. This CDR3 has 15 residues. From germline, CDR1 is LGHNA and CDR2 YNFKEQ.

In the case of this clone: In the same sample, other DNA sequences code for this CDR3. The J gene is TRBJ1-1, the V gene TRBV3-1 (or the pseudogene TRBV3-2); D is ambiguous. V was trimmed by 0 bases and J by 4 bases, leaving 9 bases between them. CDR3 length: 14 residues. Germline-derived CDR1 and CDR2 are LGHDT and YNNKEL (reference sequence). CDR3 protein: CASSQEGTSTEAFF. In nucleotides, the CDR3 is TGTGCCAGCAGCCAAGAGGGCACCAGCACTGAAGCTTTCTTT.

This chain links TRBV28 with TRBJ1-4; TRBD1 agrees at 7 bases. V was clipped by 5 bases and J by 9 bases; unmatched bases: 12. Germline CDR1 MDHEN, CDR2 SYDVKM. The CDR3 covers 15 residues. This CDR3 reads CASSPLGTEEKKLFF. The CDR3, as DNA: TGTGCCAGCAGTCCTCTTGGGACAGAGGAGAAAAAACTGTTTTTT.

The V gene is TRBV9, the J gene TRBJ1-2, with 7 bases matching TRBD1. Trimming removed 4 bases from V and 2 bases from J; junction bases left unmatched: 8. The CDR3 loop spans 15 amino acids. Germline V CDR1 and CDR2: SGDLS, YYNGEE. CDR3 residues: CASSSTGDGNYGYTF. DNA of the CDR3: TGTGCCAGCAGCTCCACAGGGGATGGCAACTATGGCTACACCTTC.

This clone showed up just once. V is TRBV6-5 and J is TRBJ1-6, with 9 bases aligning to TRBD1. This CDR3 has 15 residues. V lost 4 bases, J lost 8 bases, and 6 bases stayed unmatched. The germline V gene encodes CDR1 MNHEY and CDR2 SVGAGI. The CDR3 region has the DNA TGTGCCAGCAGTTTCGCCGGGACAGGGTATTCACCCCTCCACTTT. It yields the protein CASSFAGTGYSPLHF.

The chain employs TRBV7-8 and TRBJ2-3; TRBD2 aligns across 8 bases. Germline lookup yields CDR1 SGHVS and CDR2 FQNEAQ. The CDR3 covers 16 residues. Trimming at V came to 4 bases and at J to 2 bases, leaving 8 bases not matched to a gene. The CDR3 DNA reads as TGTGCCAGCAGCTCCCGGGGGGGCGGGTACACAGATACGCAGTATTTT. As protein: CASSSRGGGYTDTQYF.

The V and J genes are TRBV11-2 and TRBJ2-3, with TRBD2 matching over 14 bases. This CDR3 has 19 residues. The germline CDR1 and CDR2 sequences are SGHAT and FQNNGV. The ends lost 1 base at V and 4 bases at J; junction bases unmatched: 10. CDR3 sequence reads: CASSLGLFPGLAGADTQYF. CDR3 bases: TGTGCCAGCAGCTTAGGACTCTTTCCGGGACTAGCGGGGGCAGATACGCAGTATTTT. Based on the CDR3 plus reference TRBV11-2 and TRBJ2-3, the full variable domain is EAGVAQSPRYKIIEKRQSVAFWCNPISGHATLYWYQQILGQGPKLLIQFQNNGVVDDSQLPKDRFSAERLKGVDSTLKIQPAKLEDSAVYLCASSLGLFPGLAGADTQYFGPGTRLTVL.

This clone appeared once. The chain links TRBV7-2 to TRBJ2-3; D is unclear. CDR3 size: 12 residues. Deletions cut 5 bases from V and 2 bases from J, with 5 bases between. The germline gives CDR1 SGHTA, CDR2 FQGNSA. CDR3 sequence: CASSTYTDTQYF. CDR3 coding DNA: TGTGCCAGCAGCACCTACACAGATACGCAGTATTTT.

This clone was observed a few times. This chain uses TRBV5-1 with TRBJ1-5; D gene ambiguous. Germline V CDR1 and CDR2: SGHRS, YFSETQ. V dropped 4 bases and J dropped 3 bases, with 5 bases sitting between them. The CDR3 covers 12 residues. The CDR3, as DNA: TGCGCCAGCAGCCCCCACAATCAGCCCCAGCATTTT. Amino acids: CASSPHNQPQHF.

This clone was observed a single time. The chain is built from TRBV19 and TRBJ2-7, with D unresolved. This CDR3 comprises 15 residues. Trimming left V 4 bases short and J 2 bases short, with 15 bases between. Germline CDR1 reads LNHDA; CDR2 reads SQIVND (reference sequence). The CDR3 region is CASSREPGVAYEQYF. The CDR3 bases are TGTGCCAGTAGTAGAGAGCCCGGTGTTGCCTACGAGCAGTACTTC.

J is TRBJ1-4 and V is TRBV5-5; tentative D call: TRBD1 (5 bases). CDR1 and CDR2 from the germline V gene are SGHKS and YYEKEE (reference sequence). Between the trimmed V and J ends, which lost 3 bases and 5 bases, there was a span of 11 bases. This CDR3 region has 14 residues. The CDR3 DNA is TGTGCCAGCAGCTCGACAGTTGTCAATGAAAAACTGTTTTTT. Translated: CASSSTVVNEKLFF.

The CDR3 DNA reads TGTGCCAGCTCACCTGGGACTAGCGGGAGCCTCGCCTACAATGAGCAGTTCTTC. This translates into CASSPGTSGSLAYNEQFF. The V gene is TRBV18, the J gene TRBJ2-1; 14 bases align to TRBD2. Per the germline V gene, CDR1 is KGHSH and CDR2 is LQKENI. The CDR3 has 18 residues. The V and J ends lost 3 bases and 2 bases, in that order; junction bases with no gene match: 6. The full variable domain, rest sourced from reference TRBV18 and TRBJ2-1, is NAGVMQNPRHLVRRRGQEARLRCSPMKGHSHVYWYRQLPEEGLKFMVYLQKENIIDESGMPKERFSAEFPKEGPSILRIQQVVRGDSAAYFCASSPGTSGSLAYNEQFFGPGTRLTVL.

This rearrangement joins TRBV27 to TRBJ1-5; TRBD1 might be the D (6 bases). Per germline, CDR1 MNHEY and CDR2 SMNVEV (reference sequence). Trimming took off 4 bases at V and 5 bases at J, with 15 bases between the two ends. The length of the CDR3 is 15 residues. The CDR3 region is CASSWVGGGDQPQHF. In nucleotides, the CDR3 is TGTGCCAGCAGTTGGGTTGGGGGGGGCGATCAGCCCCAGCATTTT.

The rearrangement uses TRBV28 and TRBJ1-4, with D unclear. The CDR3 contains 16 residues. Trimming shortened V by 2 bases and J by 4 bases, and 14 bases separated the two germline ends. Germline V gene sequence: CDR1 MDHEN, CDR2 SYDVKM. CDR3 nucleotide sequence: TGTGCCAGCAGTTTAAGAGGCGACGGATATAATGAAAAACTGTTTTTT. It codes for CASSLRGDGYNEKLFF. The whole variable domain, filled in from reference TRBV28 and TRBJ1-4, reads DVKVTQSSRYLVKRTGEKVFLECVQDMDHENMFWYRQDPGLGLRLIYFSYDVKMKEKGDIPEGYSVSREKKERFSLILESASTNQTSMYLCASSLRGDGYNEKLFFGSGTQLSVL.

The chain carries TRBV9 and TRBJ2-7, with D possibly being TRBD2 (5 bases). The ends were cut back, 0 bases at V and 2 bases at J, with 9 bases in the middle. CDR1 and CDR2 from the germline V gene are SGDLS and YYNGEE. The CDR3 contains 14 residues. The CDR3 sequence: CASSVADGTYEQYF. The CDR3 region has the DNA TGTGCCAGCAGCGTAGCAGACGGGACCTACGAGCAGTACTTC.